This TCR beta chain originates from a study of cytomegalovirus exposure and HLA in healthy donors. General study points: Earlier analysis found most TCR beta V segments productive about 87% or about 30% of the time.

Germline lookup yields CDR1 SGHRS and CDR2 YFSETQ. The CDR3 runs 14 residues. Trimming cost V 0 bases and J 0 bases, with 6 bases left between them. PCR was performed using 60 Vbeta and 13 Jbeta primers. Method: immunoSEQ multiplex PCR; TCRdb's copy keeps in-frame clones and lacks some. The sample shows approximately 100,000 clones, around 76% of them seen only once. For this clone: What it recognizes is unknown.

The rearrangement links TRBV5-1 to TRBJ1-1, with D possibly TRBD1 on 6 matching bases. This TCR was sampled from a woman between 45 and 60 years old in good health and CMV-seropositive. Sequenced input: PBMCs. The CDR3 nucleotides are TGCGCCAGCAGCTTGGACAGGGTGAACACTGAAGCTTTCTTT. Protein product: CASSLDRVNTEAFF.